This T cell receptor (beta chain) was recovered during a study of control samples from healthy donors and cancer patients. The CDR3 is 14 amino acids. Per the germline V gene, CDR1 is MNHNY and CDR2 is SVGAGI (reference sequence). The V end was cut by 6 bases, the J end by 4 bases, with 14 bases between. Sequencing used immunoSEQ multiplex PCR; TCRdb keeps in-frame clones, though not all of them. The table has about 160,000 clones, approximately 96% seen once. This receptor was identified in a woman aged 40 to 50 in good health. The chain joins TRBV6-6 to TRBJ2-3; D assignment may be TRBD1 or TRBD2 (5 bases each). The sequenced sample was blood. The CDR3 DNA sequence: TGTGCCAGCAGCCTTTGGGGGACGGCAGATACGCAGTATTTT. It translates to CASSLWGTADTQYF.